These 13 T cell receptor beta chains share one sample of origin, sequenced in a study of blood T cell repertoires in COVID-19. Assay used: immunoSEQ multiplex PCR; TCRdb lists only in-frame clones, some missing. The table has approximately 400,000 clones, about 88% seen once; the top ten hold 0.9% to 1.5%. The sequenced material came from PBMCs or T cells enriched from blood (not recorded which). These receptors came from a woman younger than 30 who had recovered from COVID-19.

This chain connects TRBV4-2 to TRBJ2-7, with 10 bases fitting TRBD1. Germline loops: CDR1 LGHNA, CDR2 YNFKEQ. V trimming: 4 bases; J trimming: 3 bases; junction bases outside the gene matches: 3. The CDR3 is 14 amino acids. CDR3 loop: CASSPGTGVYEQYF. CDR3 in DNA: TGTGCCAGCAGCCCCGGGACAGGGGTCTACGAGCAGTACTTC.

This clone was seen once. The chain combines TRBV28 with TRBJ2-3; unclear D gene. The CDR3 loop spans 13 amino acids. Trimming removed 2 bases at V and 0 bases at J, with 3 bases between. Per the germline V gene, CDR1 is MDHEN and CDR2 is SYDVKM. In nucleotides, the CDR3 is TGTGCCAGCAGTTTAACTAGCACAGATACGCAGTATTTT. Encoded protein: CASSLTSTDTQYF.

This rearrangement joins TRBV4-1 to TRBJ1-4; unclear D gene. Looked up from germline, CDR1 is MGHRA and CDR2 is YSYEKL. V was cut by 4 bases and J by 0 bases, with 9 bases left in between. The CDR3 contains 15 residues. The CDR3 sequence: CASSPPQATNEKLFF. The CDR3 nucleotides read TGCGCCAGCAGCCCACCCCAGGCAACTAATGAAAAACTGTTTTTT.

The CDR3 here is CASTRTPNTEAFF. The CDR3 DNA sequence: TGTGCCAGCACCCGGACACCGAACACTGAAGCTTTCTTT. The chain joins TRBV7-9 to TRBJ1-1; D is possibly TRBD1 (5 bases). CDR1 is SEHNR, CDR2 FQNEAQ, per germline (reference sequence). The V and J ends lost 7 bases and 1 base respectively, with 10 bases between them. The CDR3 spans 13 residues.

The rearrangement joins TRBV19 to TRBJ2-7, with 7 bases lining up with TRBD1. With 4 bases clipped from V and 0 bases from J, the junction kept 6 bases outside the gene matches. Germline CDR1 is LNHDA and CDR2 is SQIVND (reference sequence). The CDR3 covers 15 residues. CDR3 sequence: CASSRDSAFSYEQYF. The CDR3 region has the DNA TGTGCCAGTAGTAGGGACAGTGCTTTCTCCTACGAGCAGTACTTC.

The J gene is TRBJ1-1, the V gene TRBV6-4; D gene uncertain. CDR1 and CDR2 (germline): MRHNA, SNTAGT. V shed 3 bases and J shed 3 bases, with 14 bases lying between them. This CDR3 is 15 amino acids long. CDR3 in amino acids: CASSDSSGTHTEAFF. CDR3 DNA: TGTGCCAGCAGTGATTCATCAGGCACCCACACTGAAGCTTTCTTT.

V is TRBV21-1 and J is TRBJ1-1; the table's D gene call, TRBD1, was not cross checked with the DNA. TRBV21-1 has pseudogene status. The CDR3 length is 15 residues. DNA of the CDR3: TGTGCCAGCAGCACCCCGGGACAGGGACTTTGTTCAGCTTTCTTT. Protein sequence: CASSTPGQGLCSAFF.

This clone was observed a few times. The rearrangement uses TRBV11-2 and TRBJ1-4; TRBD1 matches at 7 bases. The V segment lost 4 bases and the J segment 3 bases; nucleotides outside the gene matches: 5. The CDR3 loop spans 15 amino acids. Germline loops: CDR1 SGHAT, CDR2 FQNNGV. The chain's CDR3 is CASSSNRGSNEKLFF. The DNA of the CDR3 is TGTGCCAGCAGCTCAAACAGGGGCTCTAATGAAAAACTGTTTTTT.

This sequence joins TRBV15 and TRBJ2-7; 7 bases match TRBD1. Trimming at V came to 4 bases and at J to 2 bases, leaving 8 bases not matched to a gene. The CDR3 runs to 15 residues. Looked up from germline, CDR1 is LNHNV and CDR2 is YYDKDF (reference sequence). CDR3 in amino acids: CATSKEDRQTYEQYF. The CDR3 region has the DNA TGTGCCACCAGCAAGGAGGACAGGCAAACCTACGAGCAGTACTTC.

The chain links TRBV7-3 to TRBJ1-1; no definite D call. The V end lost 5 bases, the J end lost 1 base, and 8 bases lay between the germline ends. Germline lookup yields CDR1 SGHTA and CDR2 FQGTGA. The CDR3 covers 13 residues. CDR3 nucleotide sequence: TGTGCCAGCAGCACTACTCCGAACACTGAAGCTTTCTTT. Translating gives CASSTTPNTEAFF.

The CDR3 loop is CASSSRQAGDIQYF. The CDR3 DNA sequence: TGTGCCAGCAGTTCCCGCCAGGCAGGGGACATTCAGTACTTC. The genes are TRBV27 and TRBJ2-4, with a tentative D call TRBD1 (6 bases). This CDR3 has 14 amino acids. V gave up 4 bases and J gave up 8 bases, with 15 bases separating them. Germline V lookup: CDR1 MNHEY, CDR2 SMNVEV (reference sequence).

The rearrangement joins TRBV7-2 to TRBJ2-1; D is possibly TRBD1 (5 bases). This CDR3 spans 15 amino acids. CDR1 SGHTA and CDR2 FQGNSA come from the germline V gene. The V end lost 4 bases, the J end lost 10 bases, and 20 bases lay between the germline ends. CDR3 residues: CASSSRRRTRTEQFF. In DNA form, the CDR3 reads TGTGCCAGCAGCTCTCGGAGAAGGACACGGACGGAGCAGTTCTTC.

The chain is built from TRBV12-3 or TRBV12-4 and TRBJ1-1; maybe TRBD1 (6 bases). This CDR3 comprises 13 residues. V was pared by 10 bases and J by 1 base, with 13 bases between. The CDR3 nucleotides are TGTGCCATCTCAGGGGAGGGGAACACTGAAGCTTTCTTT. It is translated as CAISGEGNTEAFF.